This passage covers 12 T cell receptor beta chains from one sample sequenced in a study of a mutant IDH1 vaccine in newly diagnosed glioma. Clones were read by immunoSEQ multiplex PCR, and TCRdb kept only the in-frame ones, dropping some. The table includes more than 50,000 clones, roughly two thirds detected once. The time point is: week 47, end of study. The content of each vaccine dose was 300 ug of mutant IDH1 20-mer peptide, and topical imiquimod accompanied it. These receptors lack a known antigen. The sequencing here drew on peripheral blood mononuclear cells (PBMCs), taken from a glioma patient whose treatment included an IDH1 peptide vaccine. These receptors all come from a man aged 40-49 years with glioma. Some clones in this sample may be carry-over from other donors' samples.

In its sample, this clone was seen a few times. This chain uses TRBV14 with TRBJ1-1, with D perhaps TRBD1 (6 bases). The CDR3 runs 15 residues. Germline V lookup: CDR1 SGHDN, CDR2 FVKESK. Deletions cut 0 bases from V and 4 bases from J, with 12 bases between. The CDR3 DNA is TGTGCCAGCAGCCAAGATCTTAGGACAGTCACTGAAGCTTTCTTT. This translates into CASSQDLRTVTEAFF.

The table lists this clone with a few counts. The sample carries other DNA sequences with the same CDR3. The chain joins TRBV7-9 to TRBJ2-3; no definite D call. V lost 3 bases and J lost 2, with 3 bases in between. Germline loops: CDR1 SEHNR, CDR2 FQNEAQ (reference sequence). The CDR3 consists of 12 residues. The CDR3, as DNA: TGTGCCAGCAGCTTTTCCACAGATACGCAGTATTTT. Protein sequence: CASSFSTDTQYF.

This clone was counted between two and nine times. The chain joins TRBV29-1 to TRBJ2-1; unclear D gene. The CDR3 consists of 14 residues. Germline-derived CDR1 and CDR2 are SQVTM and ANQGSEA. Trimming left V 5 bases short and J 2 bases short, with 13 bases between. DNA of the CDR3: TGCAGCGTTTCTAGGGAACGGGCCTACAATGAGCAGTTCTTC. As protein: CSVSRERAYNEQFF.

The CDR3: CASSARDRIQDTQYF. In nucleotides, the CDR3 is TGTGCCAGCAGTGCCCGGGACAGAATTCAAGATACGCAGTATTTT. The chain employs TRBV6-1 and TRBJ2-3; 7 bases map to TRBD1. V was clipped by 4 bases and J by 5 bases; unmatched bases: 9. Germline CDR1 and CDR2: MNHNS and SASEGT. The length of the CDR3 is 15 residues.

The rearrangement joins TRBV6-6 to TRBJ2-5; 7 nucleotides agree with TRBD2. CDR3 length: 15 amino acids. CDR1 and CDR2 (germline): MNHNY, SVGAGI (reference sequence). The V and J ends lost 7 bases and 2 bases, in that order; junction bases with no gene match: 10. CDR3 protein: CASTLARRGQETQYF. In DNA form, the CDR3 reads TGTGCCAGCACTCTAGCGCGGCGGGGGCAAGAGACCCAGTACTTC.

This clone was picked up a small number of times. This chain uses TRBV7-8 with TRBJ2-7; D gene uncertain. The CDR3 loop spans 13 amino acids. From germline, CDR1 is SGHVS and CDR2 FQNEAQ. Trimming took 1 base from V and 4 from J, leaving 8 bases between them. CDR3 in DNA: TGTGCCAGCAGCTTAGGACCGCGTTACGAGCAGTACTTC. Translated: CASSLGPRYEQYF.

This clone has a handful of counts. The chain uses TRBV7-9 and TRBJ1-1; 8 nucleotides line up with TRBD1. The CDR3 is made up of 14 amino acids. The germline V gene encodes CDR1 SEHNR and CDR2 FQNEAQ (reference sequence). V shed 6 bases, J shed 1 base, and the junction held 4 bases outside the gene matches. The CDR3 nucleotides read TGTGCCAGCAGTAGCGGGACAGGGAACACTGAAGCTTTCTTT. This encodes CASSSGTGNTEAFF.

V gene TRBV6-1 combines with J gene TRBJ1-6, with D possibly matching TRBD1 (5 bases). The CDR3 is 14 residues long. CDR1 is MNHNS and CDR2 is SASEGT in the germline V gene. Trimming stripped 6 bases from V and 3 bases from J, with 9 bases between. The CDR3 DNA sequence: TGTGCCAGCAGGGACATTGACTATAATTCACCCCTCCACTTT. Protein sequence: CASRDIDYNSPLHF.

The chain uses TRBV15 and TRBJ1-2; D uncertain. The CDR3 totals 13 residues. The V end lost 0 bases, the J end lost 6 bases, and 8 bases lay between the germline ends. From germline, CDR1 is LNHNV and CDR2 YYDKDF (reference sequence). CDR3 bases: TGTGCCACCAGCAGAGAAGGGAACGATGGCTACACCTTC. Translated: CATSREGNDGYTF.

This sequence joins TRBV19 and TRBJ1-2, with D possibly matching TRBD1 (6 bases). Trimming took 8 bases from V and 3 from J, leaving 19 bases between them. From germline, CDR1 is LNHDA and CDR2 SQIVND (reference sequence). This CDR3 has 15 amino acids. CDR3 coding DNA: TGTGCCAGTCGTCGGACAGCCAGAAGCCACTATGGCTACACCTTC. Translated, it gives CASRRTARSHYGYTF.

The chain combines TRBV6-5 with TRBJ1-4; 8 bases are shared with TRBD1. Losses at the gene ends were 0 bases for V and 9 bases for J; bases not matched to a gene: 6. Per the germline V gene, CDR1 is MNHEY and CDR2 is SVGAGI. CDR3 length equals 15 residues. The CDR3 region is CASSYSGQGGKKLFF. The CDR3, as DNA: TGTGCCAGCAGTTACTCAGGACAGGGAGGCAAAAAACTGTTTTTT.

This clone has more than one count but fewer than ten. Other DNA sequences in the same sample also yield this CDR3. The gene calls are TRBV30 and TRBJ1-1; the D is unclear. Per the germline V gene, CDR1 is GTSNPN and CDR2 is SVGIG (reference sequence). The CDR3 is made up of 14 amino acids. Trimming took off 8 bases at V and 0 bases at J, with 16 bases between the two ends. The CDR3 coding sequence is TGTGCCACGAGCCGGGTCCACATGAACACTGAAGCTTTCTTT. Protein product: CATSRVHMNTEAFF.